This entry features one T cell receptor beta chain sequence. The record originates from a study of shared clonotypes between healthy human individuals. Repertoires were generated with immunoSEQ multiplex PCR, while TCRdb's copy carries only in-frame clones and drops some. The profile shows 2 million to 2.5 million clones, roughly 90% of them singletons. The germline V and J ends were trimmed by 7 bases and 7 bases, with 23 bases remaining between them. CDR1 SGHNT and CDR2 YYREEE come from the germline V gene (reference sequence). This CDR3 has 16 residues. Sequencing input: naive CD4+ T cells from PBMCs. Subset of the sample: CD45RA+ positively selected. The sequence came from a man aged 18-30 years in good health. Some clones in this sample may be carry-over from other donors' samples. V and J are TRBV5-4 and TRBJ2-2, with TRBD1 as a possible D gene (5 bases). The CDR3 spells CASYFMRPGYFGELFF. CDR3 sequence (DNA): TGTGCCAGCTATTTTATGAGGCCAGGGTATTTCGGGGAGCTGTTTTTT.